The 2 T cell receptor beta chains in this list originate from one sample, sequenced in a study of lung T cells in sarcoidosis with Löfgren's syndrome (dated by TCRdb to between 2016 and 2019). For sequencing, an Illumina MiSeq was employed. TCRdb took the public reads, trimmed them with fastp at Q25, ran MiXCR for clone calling and kept in-frame beta chains. Each CDR3 protein appears once, grouped with its most common genes and DNA. The sample includes around 60,000 distinct CDR3 sequences, with 21% observed a single time. In total, the top ten clones hold less than 2.5% of the sample. Specimen: CD4+ T cells from PBMCs. The receptors originated from a human donor with sarcoidosis (Löfgren's syndrome or another form), or a control subject (not recorded which).

This clonotype was recorded many times. The chain carries TRBV20-1 and TRBJ2-3; 9 bases match TRBD2. J gave up 1 base and V 6 bases, and 8 bases lay outside the gene matches. Germline CDR1 reads DFQATT; CDR2 reads SNEGSKA (reference sequence). CDR3 length equals 15 residues. CDR3 residues: CSAGSPSGGTDTQYF. The CDR3 DNA is TGCAGTGCCGGGAGTCCTAGCGGGGGCACAGATACGCAGTATTTT.

About this clonotype: A much larger clone lies a single base off, so this may be a read error. The chain recombines TRBV20-1 with TRBJ2-7; tentative D call: TRBD2 (6 bases). Trimming stripped 4 bases from V and 4 bases from J, with 14 bases between. Germline CDR1 is DFQATT and CDR2 is SNEGSKA (reference sequence). This CDR3 is 13 amino acids long. The CDR3 DNA is TGCAGTGCTATAAACCCCGGAGGGTACGAGCAGTACTTC. Its protein product is CSAINPGGYEQYF.